The rows below give T cell receptor beta chains drawn from one sample of a study of control samples from healthy donors and cancer patients. TCRdb's copy holds only in-frame clones and misses some; the assay was immunoSEQ multiplex PCR. This sample yields about 180,000 clones, of which roughly 90% are seen a single time; 1.4% belongs to the top ten. Material: blood. The receptors were gathered from a woman aged 50 to 60 in good health. The CDR3 runs from the conserved cysteine through the conserved F or W. Fields, in order: D gene, clone size, J gene, V gene, CDR3 DNA, CDR3 protein. D genes are given only for firm matches. The size of a clone is reported for some rows only, either as once, few or many, or as a class for expanded clones.

d_gene: TRBD2
abundance: -
j_gene: TRBJ2-7
v_gene: TRBV28
CDR3nt: TGTGCCAGCAGTCCCTGGGGTAGCGGGAGCTACGAGCAGTACTTC
CDR3aa: CASSPWGSGSYEQYF

d_gene: TRBD1
abundance: -
j_gene: TRBJ1-1
v_gene: TRBV7-3
CDR3nt: TGTGCCAGCAGTTCGACCCGGGACAGGGGTACTGAAGCTTTCTTT
CDR3aa: CASSSTRDRGTEAFF

d_gene: -
abundance: once
j_gene: TRBJ1-5
v_gene: TRBV30
CDR3nt: TGTGCCTGGAGTGTAGACCAGGGGCGGAATCAGCCCCAGCATTTT
CDR3aa: CAWSVDQGRNQPQHF

d_gene: -
abundance: -
j_gene: TRBJ2-5
v_gene: TRBV18
CDR3nt: TGTGCCAGCTCACCACCAGCCCGGGGCAAAGAGACCCAGTACTTC
CDR3aa: CASSPPARGKETQYF

d_gene: -
abundance: -
j_gene: TRBJ2-2
v_gene: TRBV5-1
CDR3nt: TGCGCCAGCAGCCCGCCACAGGGGACTAGTACCGGGGAGCTGTTTTTT
CDR3aa: CASSPPQGTSTGELFF

d_gene: -
abundance: -
j_gene: TRBJ2-3
v_gene: TRBV29-1
CDR3nt: TGCAGCGCAGGGATACCGGGACCCTATACGCAGTATTTT
CDR3aa: CSAGIPGPYTQYF

d_gene: -
abundance: -
j_gene: TRBJ1-6
v_gene: TRBV7-3
CDR3nt: TGTGCCAGCAGCTTAAAGTCCTATAATTCACCCCTCCACTTT
CDR3aa: CASSLKSYNSPLHF

d_gene: -
abundance: -
j_gene: TRBJ2-5
v_gene: TRBV6-5
CDR3nt: TGTGCCAGCAGTTACTCGGGGGACGGATTGGGGACCCAGTACTTC
CDR3aa: CASSYSGDGLGTQYF

d_gene: -
abundance: -
j_gene: TRBJ1-4
v_gene: TRBV6-2/TRBV6-3
CDR3nt: TGTGCCAGCAGTCGCCTATTACAGGCTAATGAAAAACTGTTTTTT
CDR3aa: CASSRLLQANEKLFF

d_gene: TRBD2
abundance: -
j_gene: TRBJ2-1
v_gene: TRBV19
CDR3nt: TGTGCCAGTCGGGGGCGGGAGGGGAACAATGAGCAGTTCTTC
CDR3aa: CASRGREGNNEQFF

d_gene: -
abundance: -
j_gene: TRBJ2-1
v_gene: TRBV11-2
CDR3nt: TGTGCCAGCAGCGGAGGGGAGCAGTTCTTC
CDR3aa: CASSGGEQFF

d_gene: TRBD1
abundance: -
j_gene: TRBJ1-1
v_gene: TRBV19
CDR3nt: TGTGCCACTACGACAGGGTCTTTTGTCGAAGCTTTCTTT
CDR3aa: CATTTGSFVEAFF

d_gene: -
abundance: -
j_gene: TRBJ2-5
v_gene: TRBV3-1/TRBV3-2
CDR3nt: TGTGCCAGCAGCCACCGCAGCCCCCAAGAGACCCAGTACTTC
CDR3aa: CASSHRSPQETQYF

d_gene: TRBD1
abundance: -
j_gene: TRBJ1-6
v_gene: TRBV28
CDR3nt: TGTGCCAGCAGTGAACGACAGGGGTATAATTCACCCCTCCACTTT
CDR3aa: CASSERQGYNSPLHF

d_gene: -
abundance: -
j_gene: TRBJ1-1
v_gene: TRBV7-3
CDR3nt: TGTGCCAGCACCCTAGGACCTAAGAACACTGAAGCTTTCTTT
CDR3aa: CASTLGPKNTEAFF

d_gene: TRBD1
abundance: -
j_gene: TRBJ1-1
v_gene: TRBV30
CDR3nt: TGTGCCTGGAGTATCTCGACAGGGAGGAAGGAAGCTTTCTTT
CDR3aa: CAWSISTGRKEAFF

d_gene: TRBD1
abundance: -
j_gene: TRBJ1-4
v_gene: TRBV6-1
CDR3nt: TGTGCCAGCAGTGGTTCAGGGGGCGCATCTGGTGAAAAACTGTTTTTT
CDR3aa: CASSGSGGASGEKLFF

d_gene: -
abundance: -
j_gene: TRBJ2-3
v_gene: TRBV11-2
CDR3nt: TGTGCCAGCAGCTTAGAGAGACACGGGAACACAGATACGCAGTATTTT
CDR3aa: CASSLERHGNTDTQYF

d_gene: TRBD1
abundance: -
j_gene: TRBJ2-7
v_gene: TRBV9
CDR3nt: TGTGCCAGCAGCACCAGACAGGGGGCGGCCTACGAGCAGTACTTC
CDR3aa: CASSTRQGAAYEQYF

d_gene: -
abundance: -
j_gene: TRBJ2-7
v_gene: TRBV11-2
CDR3nt: TGTGCCAGCAGCCCGAGCTACGAGCAGTACTTC
CDR3aa: CASSPSYEQYF

d_gene: -
abundance: once
j_gene: TRBJ1-2
v_gene: TRBV5-6
CDR3nt: TGTGCCAGCAGCTTGGATCGGGGCGTTAACTATGGCTACACCTTC
CDR3aa: CASSLDRGVNYGYTF

d_gene: -
abundance: -
j_gene: TRBJ1-2
v_gene: TRBV29-1
CDR3nt: TGCAGCGTTGAGCGGGGGGACTATGGCTACACCTTC
CDR3aa: CSVERGDYGYTF

d_gene: -
abundance: once
j_gene: TRBJ2-1
v_gene: TRBV11-2
CDR3nt: TGTGCCAGCAGCTTAGATTCAAGATACAATGAGCAGTTCTTC
CDR3aa: CASSLDSRYNEQFF

d_gene: -
abundance: -
j_gene: TRBJ1-5
v_gene: TRBV6-6
CDR3nt: TGTGCCACTCGAACAATAGGGGGTTTACCTCAGCCCCAGCATTTT
CDR3aa: CATRTIGGLPQPQHF

d_gene: TRBD1
abundance: -
j_gene: TRBJ1-1
v_gene: TRBV6-6
CDR3nt: TGTGCCAGCAGTCAGTCGACAGGGCGTACTGAAGCTTTCTTT
CDR3aa: CASSQSTGRTEAFF

d_gene: -
abundance: -
j_gene: TRBJ1-1
v_gene: TRBV7-3
CDR3nt: TGTGCCAGCAGCTGGTCCGATAGTGAAGCTTTCTTT
CDR3aa: CASSWSDSEAFF

d_gene: TRBD1
abundance: -
j_gene: TRBJ2-2
v_gene: TRBV6-5
CDR3nt: TGTGCCAGCAGATCAGGACAGGGCAGAACCGGGGAGCTGTTTTTT
CDR3aa: CASRSGQGRTGELFF

d_gene: TRBD1
abundance: -
j_gene: TRBJ1-3
v_gene: TRBV3-1/TRBV3-2
CDR3nt: TGTGCCAGCAGCCTGACAGGGTCGGGCGGAAACACCATATATTTT
CDR3aa: CASSLTGSGGNTIYF

d_gene: TRBD2
abundance: -
j_gene: TRBJ2-5
v_gene: TRBV2
CDR3nt: TGTGCCAGCAGTCCCGGGACTAGCGGGAGGGCCCTTGGAGAGACCCAGTACTTC
CDR3aa: CASSPGTSGRALGETQYF

d_gene: -
abundance: -
j_gene: TRBJ1-2
v_gene: TRBV19
CDR3nt: TGTGCCAGTAGTATAAGGACAGTGCTGTCCTATGGCTACACCTTC
CDR3aa: CASSIRTVLSYGYTF

d_gene: -
abundance: -
j_gene: TRBJ1-2
v_gene: TRBV6-2/TRBV6-3
CDR3nt: TGTGCCAGCAGTTACTCGACAGCTTATGGCTACACCTTC
CDR3aa: CASSYSTAYGYTF

d_gene: TRBD1
abundance: -
j_gene: TRBJ1-1
v_gene: TRBV19
CDR3nt: TGTGCCAGTAATCCAGGGGGCTACACTGAAGCTTTCTTT
CDR3aa: CASNPGGYTEAFF

d_gene: TRBD1
abundance: -
j_gene: TRBJ1-4
v_gene: TRBV6-5
CDR3nt: TGTGCCAGCAGTTACAGGGGGCGGCGGCAAAAACTGTTTTTT
CDR3aa: CASSYRGRRQKLFF